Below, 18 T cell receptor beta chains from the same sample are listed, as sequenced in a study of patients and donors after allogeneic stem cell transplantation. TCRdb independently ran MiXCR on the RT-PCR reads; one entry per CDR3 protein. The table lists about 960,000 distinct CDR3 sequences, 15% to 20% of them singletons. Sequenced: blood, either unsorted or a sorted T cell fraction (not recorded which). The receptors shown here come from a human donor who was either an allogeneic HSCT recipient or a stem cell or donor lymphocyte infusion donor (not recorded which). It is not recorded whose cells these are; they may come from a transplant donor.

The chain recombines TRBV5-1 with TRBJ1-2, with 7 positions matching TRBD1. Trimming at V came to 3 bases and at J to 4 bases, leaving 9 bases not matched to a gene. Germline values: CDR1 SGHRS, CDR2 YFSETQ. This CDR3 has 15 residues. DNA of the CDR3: TGCGCCAGCAGCTCCCTCCCCGAGGGGGCCTATGGCTACACCTTC. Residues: CASSSLPEGAYGYTF.

CDR3 sequence: CAWSVQGADTQYF. As DNA, the CDR3 is TGTGCCTGGAGTGTACAGGGGGCAGATACGCAGTATTTT. J is TRBJ2-3 and V is TRBV30, with 8 nucleotides matching TRBD1. The CDR3 loop spans 13 amino acids. The V segment lost 0 bases and the J segment 4 bases; nucleotides outside the gene matches: 0. Germline loops: CDR1 GTSNPN, CDR2 SVGIG (reference sequence).

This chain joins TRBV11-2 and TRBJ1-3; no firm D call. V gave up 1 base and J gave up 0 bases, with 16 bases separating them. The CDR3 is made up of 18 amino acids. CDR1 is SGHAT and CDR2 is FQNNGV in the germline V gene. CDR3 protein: CASSLGGDITFSGNTIYF. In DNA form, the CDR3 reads TGTGCCAGCAGCTTAGGTGGAGATATTACCTTCTCTGGAAACACCATATATTTT.

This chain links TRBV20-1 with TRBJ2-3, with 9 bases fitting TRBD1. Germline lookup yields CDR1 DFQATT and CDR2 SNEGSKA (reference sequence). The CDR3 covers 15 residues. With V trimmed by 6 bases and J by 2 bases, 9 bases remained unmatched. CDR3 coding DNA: TGCAGTGCCCCGGGACAGGGAGCACCCACAGATACGCAGTATTTT. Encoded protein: CSAPGQGAPTDTQYF.

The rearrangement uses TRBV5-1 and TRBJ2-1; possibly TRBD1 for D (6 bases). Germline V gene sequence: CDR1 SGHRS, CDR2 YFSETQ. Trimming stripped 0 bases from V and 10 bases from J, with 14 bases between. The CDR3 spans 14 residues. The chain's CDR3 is CASSLVQGRSEQFF. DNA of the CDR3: TGCGCCAGCAGCTTGGTACAGGGTAGGAGCGAGCAGTTCTTC.

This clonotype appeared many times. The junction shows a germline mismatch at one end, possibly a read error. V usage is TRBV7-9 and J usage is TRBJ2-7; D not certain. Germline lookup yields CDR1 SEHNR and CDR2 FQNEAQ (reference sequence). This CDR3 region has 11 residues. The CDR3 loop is CASSFNYEQYF. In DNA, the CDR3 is TGCGCCAGCAGCTTCAACTACGAGCAGTACTTC.

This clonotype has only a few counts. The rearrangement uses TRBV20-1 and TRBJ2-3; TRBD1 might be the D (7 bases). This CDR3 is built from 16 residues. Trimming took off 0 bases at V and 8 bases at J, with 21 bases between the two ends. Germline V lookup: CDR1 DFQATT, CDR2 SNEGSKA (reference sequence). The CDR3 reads CSARDYGTVQGGTQYF. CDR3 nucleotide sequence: TGCAGTGCTAGAGATTACGGGACTGTGCAGGGGGGTACGCAGTATTTT.

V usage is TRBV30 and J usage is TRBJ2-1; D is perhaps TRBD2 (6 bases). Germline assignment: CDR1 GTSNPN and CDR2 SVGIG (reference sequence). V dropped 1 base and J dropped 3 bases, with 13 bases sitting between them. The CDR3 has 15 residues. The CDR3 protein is CAWSGAAGSYNEQFF. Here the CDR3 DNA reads TGTGCCTGGAGTGGGGCTGCGGGAAGCTACAATGAGCAGTTCTTC.

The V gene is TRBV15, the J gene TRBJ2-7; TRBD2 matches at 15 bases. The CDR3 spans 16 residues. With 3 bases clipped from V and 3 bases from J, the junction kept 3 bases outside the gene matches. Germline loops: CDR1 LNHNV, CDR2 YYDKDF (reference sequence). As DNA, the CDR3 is TGTGCCACCAGCAGTGGGACTAGCGGGAGGCACTACGAGCAGTACTTC. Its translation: CATSSGTSGRHYEQYF.

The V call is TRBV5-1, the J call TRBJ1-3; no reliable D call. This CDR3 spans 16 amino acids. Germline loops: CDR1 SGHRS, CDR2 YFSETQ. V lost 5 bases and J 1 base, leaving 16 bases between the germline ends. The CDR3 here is CASSFGFSGSGNTIYF. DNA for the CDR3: TGCGCCAGCAGTTTTGGGTTTTCGGGTTCTGGAAACACCATATATTTT.

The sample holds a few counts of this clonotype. CDR3 bases: TGTGCCAGCAGTGTGAAGTACTATGGCTACACCTTC. Residues: CASSVKYYGYTF. The genes are TRBV25-1 and TRBJ1-2; D remains ambiguous. Per germline, CDR1 MGHDK and CDR2 SYGVNS. The V end was cut by 4 bases, the J end by 3 bases, with 6 bases between. The CDR3 has 12 residues.

The CDR3 loop reads CATSDFGSYEQYF. The CDR3 coding sequence is TGTGCCACCAGTGATTTTGGGTCCTACGAGCAGTACTTC. The rearrangement uses TRBV24-1 and TRBJ2-7; D not certain. Germline CDR1 KGHDR, CDR2 SFDVKD. V was cut by 1 base and J by 1 base, with 4 bases left in between. The CDR3 has 13 amino acids.

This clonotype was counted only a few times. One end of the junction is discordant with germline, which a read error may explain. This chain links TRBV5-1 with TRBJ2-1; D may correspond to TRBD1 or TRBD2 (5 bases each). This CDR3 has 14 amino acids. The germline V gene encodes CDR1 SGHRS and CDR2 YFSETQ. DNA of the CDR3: TGCGCCAGCACCTTGGTAGAGGGGCTCCATGAGCAGTTCTTC. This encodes CASTLVEGLHEQFF.

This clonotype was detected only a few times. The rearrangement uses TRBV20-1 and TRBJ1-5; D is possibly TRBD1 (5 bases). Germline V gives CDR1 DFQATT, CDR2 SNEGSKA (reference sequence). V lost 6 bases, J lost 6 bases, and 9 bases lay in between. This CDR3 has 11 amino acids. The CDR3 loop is CSAGGPQPQHF. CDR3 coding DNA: TGCAGTGCCGGGGGTCCTCAGCCCCAGCATTTT.

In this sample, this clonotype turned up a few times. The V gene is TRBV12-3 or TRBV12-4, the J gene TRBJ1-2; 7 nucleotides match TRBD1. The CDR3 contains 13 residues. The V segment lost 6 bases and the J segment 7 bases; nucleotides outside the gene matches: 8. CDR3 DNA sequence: TGTGCCAGCAGCCTCATGGGACAGACTGGCTACACCTTC. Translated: CASSLMGQTGYTF.

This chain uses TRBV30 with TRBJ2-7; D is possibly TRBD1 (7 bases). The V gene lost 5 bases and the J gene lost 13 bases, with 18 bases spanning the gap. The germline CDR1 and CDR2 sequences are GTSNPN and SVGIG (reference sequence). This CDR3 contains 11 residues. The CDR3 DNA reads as TGTGCCTGGGCCCCAGGGGGGCGTCCCTACTTC. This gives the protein CAWAPGGRPYF. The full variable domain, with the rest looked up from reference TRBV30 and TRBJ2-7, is SQTIHQWPATLVQPVGSPLSLECTVEGTSNPNLYWYRQAAGRGLQLLFYSVGIGQISSEVPQNLSASRPQDRQFILSSKKLLLSDSGFYLCAWAPGGRPYFGPGTRLTVT.

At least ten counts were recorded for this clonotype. CDR3 protein: CASSLGERPTYNEQFF. As DNA, the CDR3 is TGCGCCAGCAGCTTGGGGGAGCGGCCCACCTACAATGAGCAGTTCTTC. The chain uses TRBV5-1 and TRBJ2-1; TRBD2 might be the D (5 bases). CDR3 length: 16 residues. Deletions cut 0 bases from V and 2 bases from J, with 12 bases between. Germline V gene sequence: CDR1 SGHRS, CDR2 YFSETQ.

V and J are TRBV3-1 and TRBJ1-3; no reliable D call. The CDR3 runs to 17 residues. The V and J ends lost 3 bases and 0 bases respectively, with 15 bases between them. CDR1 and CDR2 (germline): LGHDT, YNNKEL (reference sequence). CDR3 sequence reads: CASSHDTRTPSGNTIYF. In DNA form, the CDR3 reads TGTGCCAGCAGCCATGACACCCGGACCCCCTCTGGAAACACCATATATTTT.